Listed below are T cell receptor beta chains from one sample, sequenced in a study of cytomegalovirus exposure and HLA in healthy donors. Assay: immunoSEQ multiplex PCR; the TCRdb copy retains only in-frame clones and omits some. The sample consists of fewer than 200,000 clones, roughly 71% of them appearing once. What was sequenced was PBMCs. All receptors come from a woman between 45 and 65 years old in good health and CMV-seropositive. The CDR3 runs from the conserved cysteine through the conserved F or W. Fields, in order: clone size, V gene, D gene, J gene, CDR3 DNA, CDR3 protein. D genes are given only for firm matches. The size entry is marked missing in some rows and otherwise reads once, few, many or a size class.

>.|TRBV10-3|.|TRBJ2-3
TGTGCCATCAGTGATGTCGGCGGCCGCACAGATACGCAGTATTTT
CAISDVGGRTDTQYF
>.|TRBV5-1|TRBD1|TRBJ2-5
TGCGCCAGCAGCTTCCAGGGGGATCGGGAGACCCAGTACTTC
CASSFQGDRETQYF
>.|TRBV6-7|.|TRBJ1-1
TGTGCCAGCAGTTACTCGATCGACAGAGACACTGAAGCTTTCTTT
CASSYSIDRDTEAFF
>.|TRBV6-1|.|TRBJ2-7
TGTGCCAGCAGTGTGTACAGGGTTGCCTACGAGCAGTACTTC
CASSVYRVAYEQYF
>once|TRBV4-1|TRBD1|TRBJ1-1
TGCGCCAGCAGCCTTGTCGACAGGGTAGAGACTGAAGCTTTCTTT
CASSLVDRVETEAFF
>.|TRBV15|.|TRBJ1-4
TGTGCCACCAGCAGAGATGGTGTGGCTGCAACTAATGAAAAACTGTTTTTT
CATSRDGVAATNEKLFF
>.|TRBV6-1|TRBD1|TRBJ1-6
TGTGCCAGCCGGGACAGATATTCACCCCTCCACTTT
CASRDRYSPLHF
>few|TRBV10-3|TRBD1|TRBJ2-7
TGTGCCATCAGTGAGGGGGCAGGGGGTTTCCACGAGCAGTACTTC
CAISEGAGGFHEQYF
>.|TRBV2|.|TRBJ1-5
TGTGCCAGCAGCCCCCCCGGCCCGGGAACTTCCCCGCCCCAGCATTTT
CASSPPGPGTSPPQHF
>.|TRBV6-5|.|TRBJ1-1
TGTGCCAGCAGTTGGAGGAACACTGAAGCTTTCTTT
CASSWRNTEAFF
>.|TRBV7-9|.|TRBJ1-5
TGTGCCAGCAGCTTAGGCTACAATCAGCCCCAGCATTTT
CASSLGYNQPQHF
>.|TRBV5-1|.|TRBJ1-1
TGCGCCAGCAGCTTGGGTCCCCTAACGGGGGAGAACACTGAAGCTTTCTTT
CASSLGPLTGENTEAFF
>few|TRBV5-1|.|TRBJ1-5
TGCGCCAGCAGCTTAGGGGGGGTAAATCAGCCCCAGCATTTT
CASSLGGVNQPQHF
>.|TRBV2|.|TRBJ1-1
TGTGCCAGCAGTGCCTACACGGAGGGACGAGCTTTCTTT
CASSAYTEGRAFF
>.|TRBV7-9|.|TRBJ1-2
TGTTCCAGCAGCCCAGCCAGGAAAGCTAACTATGGCTACACCTTC
CSSSPARKANYGYTF
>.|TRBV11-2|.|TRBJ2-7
TGTGCCAGCAGCTTAGGACTCCCTGAGCAGTACTTC
CASSLGLPEQYF
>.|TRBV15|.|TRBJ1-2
TGTGCCACCAGCAGAGGTGGGCAAACCTATGGCTACACCTTC
CATSRGGQTYGYTF
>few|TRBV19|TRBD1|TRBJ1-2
TGTGCCAGTTCGGGACAGTTGATTTTCTATGGCTACACCTTC
CASSGQLIFYGYTF
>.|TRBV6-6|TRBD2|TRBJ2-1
TGTGCCAGCAGTTTCGGACTAGCGGGGGGGTACAATGAGCAGTTCTTC
CASSFGLAGGYNEQFF
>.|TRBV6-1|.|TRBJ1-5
TGTGCCAGCAGTGTATCAGTAAATCAGCCCCAGCATTTT
CASSVSVNQPQHF
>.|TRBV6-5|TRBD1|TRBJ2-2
TGTGCCAGCAGTTACTCTACAGGGGGCACCGGGGAGCTGTTTTTT
CASSYSTGGTGELFF
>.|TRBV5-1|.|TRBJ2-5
TGCGCCAGCACCCTGATGACGGGTTTAATTGAGACCCAGTACTTC
CASTLMTGLIETQYF
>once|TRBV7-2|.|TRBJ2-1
TGTGCCAGCAGCTTAGGCGCGGGGCAAGCCTACAATGAGCAGTTCTTC
CASSLGAGQAYNEQFF
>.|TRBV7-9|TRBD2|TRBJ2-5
TGTGCCAGCAGTGGTAGCGGGTCTATTGAGACCCAGTACTTC
CASSGSGSIETQYF
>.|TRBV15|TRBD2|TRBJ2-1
TGTGCCACCAGCAGAGATCGGGGGGGTGAGCAGTTCTTC
CATSRDRGGEQFF
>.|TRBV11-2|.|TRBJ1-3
TGTGCCAGCAGACGTTGGGGAGGGGTGAACTCTGGAAACACCATATATTTT
CASRRWGGVNSGNTIYF
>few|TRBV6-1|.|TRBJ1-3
TGTGCCAGCAGTGAAGAGGCAGGGGCCTTCTTTGGAAACACCATATATTTT
CASSEEAGAFFGNTIYF
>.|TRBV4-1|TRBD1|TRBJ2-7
TGCGCCAGCAGCTCAAGAATGGGGGACAGGGGGTACGAGCAGTACTTC
CASSSRMGDRGYEQYF
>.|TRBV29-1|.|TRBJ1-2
TGCAGCGTTGATCGGGGGGCTGGAGACTATGGCTACACCTTC
CSVDRGAGDYGYTF
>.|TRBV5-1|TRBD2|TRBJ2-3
TGCGCCAGCAGCTCTACTAGCGGGGGCCGTAGCACAGATACGCAGTATTTT
CASSSTSGGRSTDTQYF
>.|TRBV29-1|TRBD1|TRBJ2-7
TGCAGCGTTGAGGGACAGGGGAACGAGCAGTACTTC
CSVEGQGNEQYF
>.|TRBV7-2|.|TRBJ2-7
TGTGCCAGCAGCTTCTCAGGGCGGAAGCGCGAGCAGTACTTC
CASSFSGRKREQYF
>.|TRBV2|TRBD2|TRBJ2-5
TGTGCCAGTTCATGGCTAGCGGGGCGGTACCAAGAGACCCAGTACTTC
CASSWLAGRYQETQYF